This is a list of T cell receptor beta chains from one sample in a study of blood T cell repertoires in COVID-19. TCRdb's table, derived via immunoSEQ multiplex PCR, lists solely in-frame clones and lacks some. The table shows 130,000 or so clones, with approximately 88% occurring only once. Input material: peripheral blood. The receptors were sampled from a man in his 70s with active COVID-19. The CDR3 runs from the conserved cysteine through the conserved F or W. Each record gives: V gene, J gene, clone size, D gene, CDR3 length, CDR3 DNA, CDR3 protein. A D gene is named only where the DNA matches it firmly. Size values are once, few and many counts, or a class for expanded clones, and some rows have none.

TRBV28,TRBJ2-2,few,-,18,TGTGCCAGCAGTTCCCTTTCACCCGGGACAAGGAACACCGGGGAGCTGTTTTTT,CASSSLSPGTRNTGELFF
TRBV2,TRBJ1-2,-,TRBD1,13,TGTGCCAGCAGTTTAGGACAGGGGAAGGGCTACACCTTC,CASSLGQGKGYTF
TRBV5-4,TRBJ2-7,-,-,15,TGTGCCAGCAGCCCGGAACAGGGTCGACGGTACGAGCAGTACTTC,CASSPEQGRRYEQYF
TRBV7-9,TRBJ2-3,-,-,15,TGTGCCAGCAGTTCACCAGGGATTGGCACAGATACGCAGTATTTT,CASSSPGIGTDTQYF
TRBV28,TRBJ1-5,-,TRBD1,14,TGTGCCAGCTTCCGGGACAGGGATCATCAGCCCCAGCATTTT,CASFRDRDHQPQHF
TRBV7-9,TRBJ2-7,-,-,12,TGTGCCAGCAGCCCCTACTTCGACGAGCAGTACTTC,CASSPYFDEQYF
TRBV19,TRBJ1-4,-,-,15,TGTGCCACAAGCCCCCCGGCGACGAGGAGTGAAAAACTGTTTTTT,CATSPPATRSEKLFF
TRBV11-2,TRBJ2-5,-,-,15,TGTGCCAGCAGCTTAGCCGCAGGCCTACAAGAGACCCAGTACTTC,CASSLAAGLQETQYF
TRBV24-1,TRBJ1-1,-,TRBD1,13,TGTGCCACCAGTGACCGGACAGGGGACGAAGCTTTCTTT,CATSDRTGDEAFF
TRBV28,TRBJ2-3,-,TRBD2,15,TGTGCCAGCAGTTTATTCGCGGGAGCTACAGATACGCAGTATTTT,CASSLFAGATDTQYF
TRBV6-6,TRBJ1-5,-,TRBD1,14,TGTGCCAGCAGGGCAGGACAGGGGAATCAGCCCCAGCATTTT,CASRAGQGNQPQHF